This entry features one T cell receptor (beta chain) sequence. Some clones are missing from TCRdb's copy, which holds only in-frame ones; the method was immunoSEQ multiplex PCR. Of some 240,000 clones in the sample, around 84% were seen once. These data belong to a study of blood T cell repertoires in COVID-19. About the research overall: COVID-19 samples from acute and convalescent phases originated in the United States, Italy and Spain.

Trimming cost V 1 base and J 4 bases, with 7 bases left between them. The CDR3 is 13 amino acids. The chain carries TRBV12-3 or TRBV12-4 and TRBJ1-2, with no clear D. Sequenced sample: peripheral blood. This sequence was found in a woman aged 40 to 49 who had recovered from COVID-19. CDR3 DNA: TGTGCCAGCAGTTTAGGGCGGAGCTATGGCTACACCTTC. Amino acid sequence: CASSLGRSYGYTF.